This entry lists 20 T cell receptor beta chains sequenced from one sample in a study of response to subunit inactivated influenza vaccine. TCRdb itself ran the RT-PCR reads through MiXCR, one entry per CDR3 protein. Of about 520,000 distinct CDR3 sequences in the sample, 25% were seen once. This specimen was CD4+ T cells sorted from PBMCs, taken about 5 days after vaccination. The receptors shown here come from a man in his forties or fifties who received an inactivated influenza vaccine.

This clonotype has only a few counts. The chain carries TRBV5-1 and TRBJ2-5, with TRBD1 matching over 7 bases. Germline CDR1 and CDR2: SGHRS and YFSETQ. The V gene end was trimmed by 4 bases and the J gene end by 5 bases; junction bases not matched to a gene: 11. The CDR3 is made up of 15 amino acids. The CDR3 region has the DNA TGCGCCAGCAGCACCTCGACAGGGATCTTGGAGACCCAGTACTTC. This translates into CASSTSTGILETQYF. The whole variable domain, filled in from reference TRBV5-1 and TRBJ2-5, reads KAGVTQTPRYLIKTRGQQVTLSCSPISGHRSVSWYQQTPGQGLQFLFEYFSETQRNKGNFPGRFSGRQFSNSRSEMNVSTLELGDSALYLCASSTSTGILETQYFGPGTRLLVL.

This clonotype was seen only a few times. This chain joins TRBV20-1 and TRBJ2-7; 7 bases agree with TRBD2. This CDR3 is built from 14 residues. The ends lost 6 bases at V and 0 bases at J; junction bases unmatched: 8. CDR1 and CDR2 (germline): DFQATT, SNEGSKA (reference sequence). CDR3 region: CSAERRGTSYEQYF. The CDR3 DNA follows: TGCAGTGCCGAGAGGCGGGGGACCTCCTACGAGCAGTACTTC.

Regarding this clonotype: Germline and junction disagree at one end, which may indicate a read error. V and J are TRBV4-3 and TRBJ2-7, with TRBD1 matching over 7 bases. Germline-derived CDR1 and CDR2 are LGHNA and YSLEER. This CDR3 comprises 14 residues. The CDR3 loop is CASSRQGSSDEQYF. The CDR3 DNA follows: TGCGCTAGCAGCCGACAGGGTTCCTCGGACGAGCAGTACTTC.

This clonotype showed up just a few times. DNA for the CDR3: TGTGCCTGGGGATGGAACACCGGGGAGCTGTTTTTT. It is translated as CAWGWNTGELFF. The V call is TRBV30, the J call TRBJ2-2; D unclear. This CDR3 has 12 amino acids. Germline V lookup: CDR1 GTSNPN, CDR2 SVGIG (reference sequence). V lost 5 bases and J 1 base, leaving 5 bases between the germline ends.

This clonotype was recorded a few times. Here the CDR3 DNA reads TGCGAACGGACCGTTAGGCGGGGTGAGCAGTTCTTC. Protein sequence: CERTVRRGEQFF. The chain employs TRBV29-1 and TRBJ2-1, with TRBD2 as a possible D gene (6 bases). Germline values: CDR1 SQVTM, CDR2 ANQGSEA. This CDR3 contains 12 residues.

This chain connects TRBV5-1 to TRBJ2-3, with 7 positions matching TRBD1. This CDR3 spans 15 amino acids. J gave up 2 bases and V 7 bases, and 10 bases lay outside the gene matches. Germline lookup yields CDR1 SGHRS and CDR2 YFSETQ. The CDR3 loop reads CASRRTGQPTDTQYF. DNA for the CDR3: TGCGCCAGCCGTCGGACAGGACAGCCCACAGATACGCAGTATTTT.

The chain combines TRBV4-1 with TRBJ1-1; no clear D. V was cut by 5 bases and J by 6 bases, with 13 bases left in between. The CDR3 length is 13 residues. Germline V lookup: CDR1 MGHRA, CDR2 YSYEKL. CDR3 in amino acids: CASSTSREAEAFF. As DNA, the CDR3 is TGCGCCAGCAGCACTTCACGGGAGGCTGAAGCTTTCTTT.

This clonotype was counted a few times. The chain joins TRBV10-3 to TRBJ2-7; TRBD1 agrees at 11 bases. The germline V gene encodes CDR1 ENHRY and CDR2 SYGVKD. This CDR3 is built from 14 residues. With V trimmed by 10 bases and J by 5 bases, 10 bases remained unmatched. CDR3 sequence reads: CATERDRGFDEQYF. CDR3 nucleotide sequence: TGTGCCACCGAGCGGGACAGGGGGTTCGACGAGCAGTACTTC.

This rearrangement joins TRBV28 to TRBJ1-2, with D uncertain. CDR3 length: 14 residues. From germline, CDR1 is MDHEN and CDR2 SYDVKM. V lost 4 bases and J 6 bases, leaving 15 bases between the germline ends. The CDR3 here is CASSSSIPTDGYTF. The DNA for the CDR3 is TGTGCCAGCAGTTCCTCAATCCCGACGGATGGCTACACCTTC.

This clonotype showed up just a few times. The V gene is TRBV7-9, the J gene TRBJ2-5, with 8 bases lining up with TRBD1. V lost 4 bases and J lost 1; bases outside the gene matches: 5. The CDR3 runs to 15 residues. Germline values: CDR1 SEHNR, CDR2 FQNEAQ (reference sequence). This chain's CDR3 is CASSSITGGQETQYF. The DNA of the CDR3 is TGTGCCAGCAGCTCAATTACAGGGGGCCAAGAGACCCAGTACTTC. Together with reference TRBV7-9 and TRBJ2-5, the CDR3 gives the full variable domain: DTGVSQNPRHKITKRGQNVTFRCDPISEHNRLYWYRQTLGQGPEFLTYFQNEAQLEKSRLLSDRFSAERPKGSFSTLEIQRTEQGDSAMYLCASSSITGGQETQYFGPGTRLLVL.

This chain links TRBV28 with TRBJ2-7; tentative D call: TRBD2 (5 bases). The V gene's germline CDR1 is MDHEN and CDR2 SYDVKM. CDR3 size: 14 residues. Trimming removed 2 bases from V and 2 bases from J, with 10 bases in between. CDR3 bases: TGTGCCAGCAGTTTAGCGCGGGCCCCCTACGAGCAGTACTTC. Its translation: CASSLARAPYEQYF.

This clonotype was seen a handful of times. The chain recombines TRBV5-1 with TRBJ2-6; D ambiguous. The length of the CDR3 is 15 residues. Per germline, CDR1 SGHRS and CDR2 YFSETQ. V was pared by 3 bases and J by 4 bases, with 11 bases between. The CDR3 bases are TGCGCCAGCAGCTCAGACGGCTTGGGGGCCAACGTCCTGACTTTC. Protein sequence: CASSSDGLGANVLTF.

This rearrangement joins TRBV7-8 to TRBJ2-7, with D possibly TRBD1 on 6 matching bases. Germline V gene data show CDR1 as SGHVS and CDR2 as FQNEAQ. The V end was cut by 5 bases, the J end by 2 bases, with 16 bases between. This CDR3 comprises 15 residues. CDR3 amino acids: CASSKDRRRPYEQYF. In nucleotides, the CDR3 is TGTGCCAGCAGCAAAGACAGGAGAAGGCCCTACGAGCAGTACTTC.

This clonotype was counted only a few times. The chain uses TRBV9 and TRBJ1-2; D uncertain. V was pared by 3 bases and J by 10 bases, with 19 bases between. The CDR3 totals 14 residues. Germline V gene lookup returns CDR1 SGDLS and CDR2 YYNGEE. The CDR3 is CASSGTNKGLSYTF. The CDR3 DNA reads as TGTGCCAGCAGCGGAACTAATAAGGGTTTGTCCTACACCTTC.

The count of this clonotype is one. The chain links TRBV6-1 to TRBJ1-1; 7 nucleotides align to TRBD1. Per germline, CDR1 MNHNS and CDR2 SASEGT. The CDR3 totals 16 residues. Trimming at V came to 0 bases and at J to 1 base, leaving 5 bases not matched to a gene. CDR3 protein: CASSEATNRGNTEAFF. CDR3 coding DNA: TGTGCCAGCAGTGAAGCGACTAACAGGGGGAACACTGAAGCTTTCTTT.

This clonotype has a handful of counts. The CDR3 nucleotides are TGTGCCAGCAGCTTATTCCAGGGGGCTCATGAGCAGTTCTTC. Amino acid sequence: CASSLFQGAHEQFF. The V call is TRBV13, the J call TRBJ2-1; 8 bases agree with TRBD1. Unmatched junction bases numbered 5, after V lost 2 bases and J lost 8 bases. Per germline, CDR1 PRHDT and CDR2 FYEKMQ (reference sequence). The CDR3 sequence is 14 residues long.

This chain joins TRBV20-1 and TRBJ2-1; 13 nucleotides align to TRBD2. The CDR3 runs 15 residues. CDR1 and CDR2 from the germline V gene are DFQATT and SNEGSKA (reference sequence). Trimming at V came to 4 bases and at J to 6 bases, leaving 6 bases not matched to a gene. DNA of the CDR3: TGCAGTGCTACAAGGACTAGCGGGAGCCCCAATGAGCAGTTCTTC. As protein: CSATRTSGSPNEQFF.

In its sample, this clonotype was seen a few times. This sequence joins TRBV12-3 or TRBV12-4 and TRBJ2-3; no definite D call. The V and J ends lost 6 bases and 0 bases respectively, with 7 bases between them. CDR3 length: 13 residues. CDR3 sequence (DNA): TGTGCCAGCAGCTACTATAGCACAGATACGCAGTATTTT. It specifies CASSYYSTDTQYF.

The V gene is TRBV24-1, the J gene TRBJ2-2; D is unresolved. The CDR3 is made up of 14 amino acids. V lost 2 bases and J 6 bases, leaving 9 bases between the germline ends. The V gene's germline CDR1 is KGHDR and CDR2 SFDVKD. The CDR3 loop reads CATSDSWESGELFF. CDR3 DNA: TGTGCCACCAGTGATTCTTGGGAATCCGGGGAGCTGTTTTTT.

The sample holds a few counts of this clonotype. The chain combines TRBV5-1 with TRBJ2-7, with TRBD2 matching over 7 bases. The CDR3 length is 16 residues. The V gene's germline CDR1 is SGHRS and CDR2 YFSETQ. Losses at the gene ends were 0 bases for V and 2 bases for J; bases not matched to a gene: 8. The CDR3 here is CASSLAPGTTTYEQYF. CDR3 sequence (DNA): TGCGCCAGCAGCTTGGCCCCCGGGACTACTACCTACGAGCAGTACTTC.